The TCR beta chain under discussion was sequenced for a study of T cell repertoires in ileal Crohn's disease. Sequencing used immunoSEQ multiplex PCR; TCRdb keeps in-frame clones, though not all of them. The table has about 5,000 clones, roughly four fifths seen once. The CDR3 covers 13 residues. Germline loops: CDR1 WSHSY, CDR2 SAAADI. V gave up 6 bases and J gave up 8 bases, with 11 bases separating them. Adults with ileal or ileocolonic Crohn's disease and an indication for resection were eligible. The sequence was collected from an adult with Crohn's disease. The rearrangement joins TRBV10-2 to TRBJ1-6; weak D call: TRBD1 (6 bases). The sequenced sample consisted of ileal tissue. In nucleotides, the CDR3 is TGCGCCAGCAGGAGACAGGAAGATTCACCCCTCCACTTT. This codes for CASRRQEDSPLHF.